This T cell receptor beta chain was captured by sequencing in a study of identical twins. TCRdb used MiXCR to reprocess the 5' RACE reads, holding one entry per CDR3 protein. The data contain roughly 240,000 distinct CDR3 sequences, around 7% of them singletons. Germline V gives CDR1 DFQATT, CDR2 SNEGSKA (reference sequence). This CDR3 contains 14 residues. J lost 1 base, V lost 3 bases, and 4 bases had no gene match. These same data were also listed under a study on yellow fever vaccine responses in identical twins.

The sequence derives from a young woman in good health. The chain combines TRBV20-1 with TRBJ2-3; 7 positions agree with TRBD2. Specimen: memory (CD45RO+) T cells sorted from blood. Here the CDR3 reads CSASETSRTDTQYF. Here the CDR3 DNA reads TGCAGTGCTAGCGAGACTAGCCGCACAGATACGCAGTATTTT.